This T cell receptor beta chain comes out of a study of T cells expressing NK-cell markers. Study-level information: Sequencing of TCR beta repertoires drew on sorted CD3+CD56+NKG2C+, CD3+CD56+NKG2C- and CD3+CD56-NKG2C+ T cells. Findings and limits, study-wide: These same clonotypes (in several donors) also led the CD3+CD56-NKG2C+ fraction. Top CD8+ clonotypes included the dominant CD3+CD56+NKG2C+ clonotypes in six donors.

Reanalyzing the 5' RACE reads, TCRdb keeps one entry per CDR3 protein, without DNA. This sample contains 300,000 or so distinct CDR3 sequences. This CDR3 contains 14 residues. Germline V lookup: CDR1 DFQATT, CDR2 SNEGSKA (reference sequence). Worth noting for this clonotype: As yet, its antigen is unknown.

Specimen: blood T cells: a sorted CD56 or NKG2C T cell subset, CD4+ or CD8+ T cells, or bulk PBMC T cells (not recorded which). This receptor was obtained from a woman between 18 and 69 years old in good health. V gene TRBV20-1 combines with J gene TRBJ2-1; TCRdb calls TRBD2, which cannot be checked without DNA. CDR3 in amino acids: CSASELAVYNEQFF.